This T cell receptor beta chain was captured in a study of blood T cell repertoires in COVID-19. Looking at the study overall: Cohort 3 recovered donors had two negative PCRs, clearance, or symptom resolution. Samples taken during acute and convalescent COVID-19 were collected in the United States, Italy and Spain.

Germline assignment: CDR1 MNHNS and CDR2 SASEGT. The CDR3 contains 16 residues. Data came from immunoSEQ multiplex PCR; TCRdb stores just in-frame clones and leaves some out. The data show 210,000 or so clones, with approximately 87% seen just once and 3% to 3.5% held by the top ten. Cohorts were based on clinical histories the participants reported. Notes on this clone: One end of the junction is discordant with germline, which a read error may explain.

The sequence was collected from a woman aged 45-60 years in a cohort exposed to, infected with or recovered from COVID-19 (not recorded which). This rearrangement joins TRBV6-1 to TRBJ2-3; 12 bases map to TRBD1. The material sequenced was PBMCs or T cells enriched from blood (not recorded which). The CDR3 nucleotides read TGTGCCAGCAGTGAGAGGGGGACAGGGGGCACCGATACGCAGTATTTT. As protein: CASSERGTGGTDTQYF.